This T cell receptor beta chain was identified in a study of T cells in Graves' hyperthyroidism and ophthalmopathy. Study conclusions and caveats: Among clonotypes expanded in thyroid above 0.001, most were also found in blood.

Uncontrolled infections, other autoimmune diseases, pregnancy or lactation led to exclusion of patients. About this clonotype itself: Its specificity is unknown.

RNA transcripts served as the template for amplifying TCR beta CDR3 regions. During a first-round RT-PCR of the TCR CDR3, the HTBI primer set was used. MiXCR, applied by TCRdb to the multiplex PCR reads, yields one record per CDR3 protein. The sample holds about 270,000 distinct CDR3 sequences; about 20% are singletons and the top ten take about 60%. The CDR3 has 18 amino acids. With 6 bases clipped from V and 0 bases from J, the junction kept 8 bases outside the gene matches. Germline lookup yields CDR1 MNHEY and CDR2 SVGEGT. The sample taken for sequencing was blood. The rearrangement joins TRBV6-2 or TRBV6-3 to TRBJ2-2, with 12 bases identical to TRBD2. The TCR originated in a man younger than 45 with Graves' ophthalmopathy. The CDR3 here is CASRRGTSGYSNTGELFF. The CDR3 region has the DNA TGTGCCAGCAGACGCGGGACTAGCGGGTATTCGAACACCGGGGAGCTGTTTTTT.